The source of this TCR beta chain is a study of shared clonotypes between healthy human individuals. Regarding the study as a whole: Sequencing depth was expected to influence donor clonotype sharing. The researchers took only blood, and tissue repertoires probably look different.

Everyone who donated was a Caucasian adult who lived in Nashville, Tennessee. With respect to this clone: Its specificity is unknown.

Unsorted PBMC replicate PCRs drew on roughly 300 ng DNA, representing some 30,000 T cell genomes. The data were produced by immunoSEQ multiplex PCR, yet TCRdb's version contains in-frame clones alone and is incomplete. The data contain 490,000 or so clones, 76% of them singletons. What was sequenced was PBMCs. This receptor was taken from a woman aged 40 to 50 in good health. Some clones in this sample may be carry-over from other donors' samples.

The CDR3 coding sequence is TGTGCCAGCAGCCACGTTAGGCAGGTTTGGTACGAGCAGTACTTC. Residues: CASSHVRQVWYEQYF. The gene calls are TRBV4-2 and TRBJ2-7; D remains ambiguous. Germline-derived CDR1 and CDR2 are LGHNA and YNFKEQ. The CDR3 contains 15 residues. V dropped 3 bases and J dropped 4 bases, with 16 bases sitting between them.